The 20 T cell receptor beta chains presented below share a single source sample, sequenced in a study of CD8 T cells in ankylosing spondylitis. TCRdb processed the 5' RACE reads anew with MiXCR; each CDR3 protein has one entry. This repertoire shows hundreds of thousands of distinct CDR3 sequences, more than 9% found once; its top ten account for around a fifth. The sequenced sample consisted of blood, either unsorted or a sorted T cell fraction (not recorded which). These TCRs come from a male donor with ankylosing spondylitis or in good health (not recorded which).

This clonotype was seen ten or more times. The chain is built from TRBV7-2 and TRBJ1-1, with D tentatively TRBD1 (5 bases). Per germline, CDR1 SGHTA and CDR2 FQGNSA. The CDR3 sequence is 15 residues long. V was trimmed by 1 base and J by 10 bases, leaving 19 bases between them. DNA for the CDR3: TGTGCCAGCAGCTTAGGATTGAGCTGGGCGGGGGGAGCTTTCTTT. Protein product: CASSLGLSWAGGAFF.

A word on this clonotype: Since a much larger clone is just one base distant, this may be a read error. As DNA, the CDR3 is TGCAGTGCTCCCGGAAACCCGACCTACGAGCGGTACTTC. Amino acid sequence: CSAPGNPTYERYF. The rearrangement joins TRBV20-1 to TRBJ2-7; no firm D call. Germline V CDR1 and CDR2: DFQATT, SNEGSKA (reference sequence). The length of the CDR3 is 13 residues.

This clonotype turned up a few times. The V gene is TRBV5-1, the J gene TRBJ2-6, with D possibly TRBD1 on 6 matching bases. The CDR3 loop spans 17 amino acids. The V and J ends lost 7 bases and 4 bases respectively, with 21 bases between them. The V gene's germline CDR1 is SGHRS and CDR2 YFSETQ. The CDR3: CASGPQGVASGANVLTF. CDR3 bases: TGCGCCAGCGGACCACAGGGTGTGGCGTCGGGGGCCAACGTCCTGACTTTC.

This clonotype has just a few counts. This sequence joins TRBV7-9 and TRBJ2-7; D gene unclear. This CDR3 has 13 amino acids. Germline lookup yields CDR1 SEHNR and CDR2 FQNEAQ (reference sequence). The V and J ends lost 5 bases and 3 bases respectively, with 11 bases between them. CDR3 DNA sequence: TGTGCCAGCAGCCCCCGGCTAGACTACGAGCAGTACTTC. Translated, it gives CASSPRLDYEQYF. The complete variable domain, with remaining parts taken from reference TRBV7-9 and TRBJ2-7, reads DTGVSQNPRHKITKRGQNVTFRCDPISEHNRLYWYRQTLGQGPEFLTYFQNEAQLEKSRLLSDRFSAERPKGSFSTLEIQRTEQGDSAMYLCASSPRLDYEQYFGPGTRLTVT.

A few counts support this clonotype. The chain uses TRBV5-5 and TRBJ2-5; the match to TRBD1 covers 12 bases. Looked up from germline, CDR1 is SGHKS and CDR2 is YYEKEE (reference sequence). With V trimmed by 3 bases and J by 5 bases, 5 bases remained unmatched. The CDR3 has 15 amino acids. The CDR3 coding sequence is TGTGCCAGCAGCTGGGACAGGGGGCAGGGGGAGACCCAGTACTTC. Amino acids: CASSWDRGQGETQYF.

The chain combines TRBV9 with TRBJ1-2; 9 bases agree with TRBD1. Germline V gene data show CDR1 as SGDLS and CDR2 as YYNGEE. J was trimmed by 8 bases and V by 0 bases; bases with no gene match: 8. The CDR3 contains 15 residues. The CDR3 spells CASSVARTGEGGYTF. The CDR3 DNA follows: TGTGCCAGCAGCGTAGCCCGGACAGGGGAAGGAGGCTACACCTTC. The full variable domain, completed using reference TRBV9 and TRBJ1-2, is DSGVTQTPKHLITATGQRVTLRCSPRSGDLSVYWYQQSLDQGLQFLIQYYNGEERAKGNILERFSAQQFPDLHSELNLSSLELGDSALYFCASSVARTGEGGYTFGSGTRLTVV.

There are many counts of this clonotype. V usage is TRBV5-1 and J usage is TRBJ1-2; TRBD1 agrees at 7 bases. V lost 4 bases and J lost 10; bases outside the gene matches: 10. Germline V gene lookup returns CDR1 SGHRS and CDR2 YFSETQ. The CDR3 sequence is 13 residues long. The CDR3 spells CASSETGMGYYTF. The CDR3 DNA is TGCGCCAGCAGCGAGACAGGGATGGGATACTACACCTTC.

The CDR3 loop reads CSARLAGAAYEQYF. Here the CDR3 DNA reads TGCAGTGCTAGGCTAGCGGGGGCAGCGTACGAGCAGTACTTC. J is TRBJ2-7 and V is TRBV20-1, with TRBD2 identical over 10 bases. Germline CDR1 is DFQATT and CDR2 is SNEGSKA (reference sequence). The CDR3 length is 14 residues. The J segment lost 4 bases and the V segment lost 3 bases, leaving 6 bases of the junction unmatched.

This clonotype has a count of ten or more. The CDR3 loop reads CASSSRTSGNTGELFF. DNA for the CDR3: TGTGCCAGCAGCTCAAGGACTAGCGGGAACACCGGGGAGCTGTTTTTT. V usage is TRBV7-2 and J usage is TRBJ2-2, with 10 nucleotides matching TRBD2. With V trimmed by 4 bases and J by 1 base, 3 bases remained unmatched. This CDR3 has 16 amino acids. Germline CDR1 reads SGHTA; CDR2 reads FQGNSA.

This clonotype has only a few counts. The chain is built from TRBV5-6 and TRBJ2-5; 11 bases match TRBD2. V shed 5 bases and J 5 bases; nucleotides not matched to a gene: 8. This CDR3 region has 15 residues. Germline CDR1 is SGHDT and CDR2 is YYEEEE. The CDR3 here is CASSYLAGGPETQYF. Here the CDR3 DNA reads TGTGCCAGCAGTTATTTAGCGGGGGGGCCCGAGACCCAGTACTTC.

The V call is TRBV7-6, the J call TRBJ2-1, with D possibly TRBD2 on 5 matching bases. Germline CDR1 and CDR2: SGHVS and FNYEAQ. The CDR3 contains 12 residues. V lost 5 bases and J 8 bases, leaving 10 bases between the germline ends. CDR3 sequence: CASSPRADEQFF. The DNA of the CDR3 is TGTGCCAGCAGCCCGAGGGCTGATGAGCAGTTCTTC.

This clonotype was seen repeatedly, ten times or more. This rearrangement joins TRBV2 to TRBJ1-2; 8 positions agree with TRBD1. The germline gives CDR1 SNHLY, CDR2 FYNNEI. Unmatched junction bases numbered 5, after V lost 6 bases and J lost 5 bases. The CDR3 sequence is 13 residues long. CDR3 residues: CASREDRAYGYTF. The CDR3 DNA sequence: TGTGCCAGCAGGGAGGACAGGGCGTATGGCTACACCTTC.

The genes are TRBV7-3 and TRBJ2-3; 9 nucleotides match TRBD2. Germline V gene data show CDR1 as SGHTA and CDR2 as FQGTGA. The CDR3 sequence is 16 residues long. The V and J ends lost 4 bases and 3 bases, in that order; junction bases with no gene match: 8. DNA of the CDR3: TGTGCCAGCAGCTCCCTAGGCGGGGGGGTTACAGATACGCAGTATTTT. It codes for CASSSLGGGVTDTQYF.

The chain carries TRBV29-1 and TRBJ2-1; possibly TRBD1 or TRBD2 for D (6 bases each). V lost 3 bases and J lost 3, with 12 bases in between. Germline V gene lookup returns CDR1 SQVTM and CDR2 ANQGSEA. The CDR3 loop spans 14 amino acids. The CDR3 DNA follows: TGCAGCGTTGAGGCCGGGGGCTACTACAATGAGCAGTTCTTC. It translates to CSVEAGGYYNEQFF.

This clonotype showed up many times. The CDR3 region is CASSYPEALASSGELFF. For the CDR3, the DNA is TGTGCCAGCAGTTACCCAGAGGCCCTAGCCTCCTCCGGGGAGCTGTTTTTT. The chain recombines TRBV7-9 with TRBJ2-2; D is possibly TRBD2 (5 bases). There are 17 residues in the CDR3. Germline V gene data show CDR1 as SEHNR and CDR2 as FQNEAQ (reference sequence). V was trimmed by 6 bases and J by 6 bases, leaving 23 bases between them.

This clonotype was seen repeatedly, ten times or more. The J gene is TRBJ2-7, the V gene TRBV12-3 or TRBV12-4; maybe TRBD1 (5 bases). The CDR3 has 14 residues. The V end lost 4 bases, the J end lost 2 bases, and 12 bases lay between the germline ends. CDR3 nucleotides: TGTGCCAGCAGTTATCTCAGGGCCCCCTACGAGCAGTACTTC. Residues: CASSYLRAPYEQYF.

This clonotype was seen many times. V and J are TRBV3-1 and TRBJ2-7; D perhaps matches TRBD2 (6 bases). Trimming cost V 5 bases and J 3 bases, with 11 bases left between them. This CDR3 has 13 amino acids. The germline V gene has CDR1 LGHDT and CDR2 YNNKEL (reference sequence). CDR3 bases: TGTGCCAGCAGCAACCGGGAGATCTACGAGCAGTACTTC. Protein: CASSNREIYEQYF.

This clonotype has a handful of counts. The J gene is TRBJ2-3, the V gene TRBV2, with 8 positions matching TRBD1. The CDR3 spans 14 residues. J was trimmed by 1 base and V by 7 bases; bases with no gene match: 4. Per the germline V gene, CDR1 is SNHLY and CDR2 is FYNNEI. CDR3: CASTQTGGTDTQYF. CDR3 sequence (DNA): TGTGCCAGCACCCAGACAGGGGGCACAGATACGCAGTATTTT.

On this clonotype: A much larger clonotype is one base distant, so this may be a read error. V and J are TRBV9 and TRBJ2-2, with TRBD2 as a possible D gene (6 bases). This CDR3 region has 17 residues. V gave up 3 bases and J gave up 0 bases, with 15 bases separating them. The germline V gene has CDR1 SGDLS and CDR2 YYNGEE. CDR3 region: CASSASSVGTNTGELFF. The CDR3 nucleotides are TGTGCCAGCAGCGCCTCTAGCGTTGGAACGAACACCGGGGAGCTGTTTTTT.

This clonotype was recorded a few times. CDR3 sequence: CATSRDGYTIYF. In DNA, the CDR3 is TGTGCCACCAGCAGAGATGGGTACACCATATATTTT. This chain uses TRBV15 with TRBJ1-3, with D unclear. CDR3 length equals 12 residues. Trimming shortened V by 0 bases and J by 8 bases, and 5 bases separated the two germline ends. Germline V CDR1 and CDR2: LNHNV, YYDKDF (reference sequence). The variable domain in full, completed from reference TRBV15 and TRBJ1-3, reads DAMVIQNPRYQVTQFGKPVTLSCSQTLNHNVMYWYQQKSSQAPKLLFHYYDKDFNNEADTPDNFQSRRPNTSFCFLDIRSPGLGDTAMYLCATSRDGYTIYFGEGSWLTVV.